What follows describes a single T cell receptor beta chain. This sample stems from a study of shared clonotypes between healthy human individuals. Here immunoSEQ multiplex PCR was the method, and the copy in TCRdb shows in-frame clones only, minus some. The table shows roughly 490,000 clones, with 75% to 85% occurring only once. Germline lookup yields CDR1 MNHNS and CDR2 SASEGT. The CDR3 has 15 amino acids. Trimming shortened V by 1 base and J by 5 bases, and 12 bases separated the two germline ends. The source is a woman in her forties in good health. Some clones in this sample may be carry-over from other donors' samples. The sequenced sample was PBMCs. This sequence joins TRBV6-1 and TRBJ1-5, with a weak D call TRBD1 (6 bases). CDR3 protein: CASSEGATGYQPQHF. Here the CDR3 DNA reads TGTGCCAGCAGTGAAGGTGCTACAGGGTATCAGCCCCAGCATTTT.